This section outlines one T cell receptor (beta chain) sequence together with its context. This CDR3 spans 15 amino acids. CDR1 is ENHRY and CDR2 is SYGVKD in the germline V gene. Trimming removed 6 bases from V and 0 bases from J, with 12 bases in between. Data came from immunoSEQ multiplex PCR; TCRdb stores just in-frame clones and leaves some out. The table has approximately 92,000 clones, approximately 80% seen once; the top ten hold around 3.7%. These data belong to a study of blood T cell repertoires in COVID-19. This TCR came from a man in his forties or fifties with acute or convalescent COVID-19. The specimen was peripheral blood. The rearrangement uses TRBV10-3 and TRBJ1-5; TRBD1 is a possible D gene (6 bases). The CDR3 DNA follows: TGTGCCATCAGACAGGACAGTAATAGCAATCAGCCCCAGCATTTT. It yields the protein CAIRQDSNSNQPQHF.